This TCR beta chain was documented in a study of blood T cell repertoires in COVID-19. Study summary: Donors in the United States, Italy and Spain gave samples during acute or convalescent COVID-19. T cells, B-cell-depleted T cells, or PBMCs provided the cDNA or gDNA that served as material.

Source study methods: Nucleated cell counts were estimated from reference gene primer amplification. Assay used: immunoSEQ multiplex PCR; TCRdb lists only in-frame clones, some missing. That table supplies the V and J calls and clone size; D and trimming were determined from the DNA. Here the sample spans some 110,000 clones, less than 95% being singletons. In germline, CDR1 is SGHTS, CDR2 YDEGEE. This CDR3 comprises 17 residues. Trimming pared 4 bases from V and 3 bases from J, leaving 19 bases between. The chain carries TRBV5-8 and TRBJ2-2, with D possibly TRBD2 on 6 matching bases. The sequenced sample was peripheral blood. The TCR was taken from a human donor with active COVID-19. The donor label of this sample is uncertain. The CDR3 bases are TGTGCCAGCAGCCAGATCGCGGGACGGATTTACACCGGGGAGCTGTTTTTT. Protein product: CASSQIAGRIYTGELFF.